This T cell receptor (beta chain) was documented in a study of beta chain features in type 1 diabetes. The CDR3 sequence is 13 residues long. Per the germline V gene, CDR1 is MNHEY and CDR2 is SMNVEV (reference sequence). To note about this clone: Its specificity is unknown. One junction end disagrees with the germline gene, perhaps due to a read error.

Regarding the study as a whole: Fewer insertions but more deletions were seen at VDJ junctions in type 1 diabetes patients. Among all four CD4+ subsets, Type 1 diabetes patients had TCRB CDR3s that were moderately but significantly shorter.

Expressed TCRB transcripts were sequenced because the isolated RNA had all been reverse transcribed beforehand. The protocol was immunoSEQ multiplex PCR, while the TCRdb copy is restricted to in-frame clones and leaves out a portion. Of about 170,000 clones detected, roughly 8% appear once; the ten largest clones hold around 0.5%. The receptor comes from a man aged 18 to 35 with type 1 diabetes. The sequencing input was central memory CD4+ T cells from blood. The chain uses TRBV27 and TRBJ2-4; 8 bases are a match to TRBD1. Here the CDR3 DNA reads TGTGCCAGCAGTTTAGACAGGGGCCGGATGCTGGACTTC. It translates to CASSLDRGRMLDF.